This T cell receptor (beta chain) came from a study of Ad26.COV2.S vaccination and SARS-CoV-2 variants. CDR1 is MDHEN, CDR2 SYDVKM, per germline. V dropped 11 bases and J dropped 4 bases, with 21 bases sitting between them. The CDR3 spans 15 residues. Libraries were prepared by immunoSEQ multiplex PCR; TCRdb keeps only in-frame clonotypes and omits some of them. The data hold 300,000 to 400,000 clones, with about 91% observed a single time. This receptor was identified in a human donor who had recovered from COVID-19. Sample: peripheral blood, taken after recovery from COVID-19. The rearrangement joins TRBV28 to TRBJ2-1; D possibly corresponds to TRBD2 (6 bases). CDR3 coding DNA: TGTGCCGGACGGGCGGCGGGGCTGGGGTACAATGAGCAGTTCTTC. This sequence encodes CAGRAAGLGYNEQFF.